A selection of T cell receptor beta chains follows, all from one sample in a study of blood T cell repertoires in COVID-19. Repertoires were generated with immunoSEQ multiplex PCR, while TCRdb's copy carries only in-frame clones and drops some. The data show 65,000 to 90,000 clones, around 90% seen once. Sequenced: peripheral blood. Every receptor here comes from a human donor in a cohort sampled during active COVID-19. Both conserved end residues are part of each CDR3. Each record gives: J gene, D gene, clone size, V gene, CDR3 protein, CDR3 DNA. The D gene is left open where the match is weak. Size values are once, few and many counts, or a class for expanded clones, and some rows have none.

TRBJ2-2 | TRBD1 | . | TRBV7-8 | CASSSRDRVTGELFF | TGTGCCAGCAGCTCCCGGGACAGGGTTACCGGGGAGCTGTTTTTT
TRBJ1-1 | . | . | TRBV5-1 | CASSLAGSGANTEAFF | TGCGCCAGCAGCTTGGCCGGTTCAGGGGCGAACACTGAAGCTTTCTTT
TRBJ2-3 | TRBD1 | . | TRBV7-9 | CASSRQGADSLSTDTQYF | TGTGCCAGCAGCAGACAGGGGGCCGATTCTCTTAGCACAGATACGCAGTATTTT
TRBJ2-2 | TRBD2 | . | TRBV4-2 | CASSQLGTSGVTGELFF | TGTGCCAGCAGCCAATTGGGGACTAGCGGGGTTACCGGGGAGCTGTTTTTT
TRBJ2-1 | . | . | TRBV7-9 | CASSFEFAYNEQFF | TGTGCCAGCAGCTTCGAGTTTGCCTACAATGAGCAGTTCTTC
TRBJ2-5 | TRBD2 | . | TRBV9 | CASSVGLAGGGQETQYF | TGTGCCAGCAGCGTAGGGTTAGCGGGGGGCGGACAAGAGACCCAGTACTTC
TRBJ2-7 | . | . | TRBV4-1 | CASSQDVQVSYEQYF | TGCGCCAGCAGCCAAGATGTGCAGGTCTCCTACGAGCAGTACTTC
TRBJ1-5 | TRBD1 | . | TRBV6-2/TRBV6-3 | CASSKQGDPSNQPQHF | TGTGCCAGCAGTAAACAGGGGGACCCTAGCAATCAGCCCCAGCATTTT
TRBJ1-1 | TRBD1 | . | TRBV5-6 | CASSFPGQGILTEAFF | TGTGCCAGCAGCTTTCCGGGACAGGGGATATTAACTGAAGCTTTCTTT
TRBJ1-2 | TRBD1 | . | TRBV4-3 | CASSTGDYGYTF | TGCGCCAGCAGTACAGGGGACTATGGCTACACCTTC
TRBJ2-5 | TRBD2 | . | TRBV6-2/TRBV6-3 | CASSPSGTSGKETQYF | TGTGCCAGCAGCCCTTCCGGGACTAGCGGGAAAGAGACCCAGTACTTC
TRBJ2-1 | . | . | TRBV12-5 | CASGLVGVQVSDEQFF | TGTGCTAGTGGTTTGGTAGGGGTACAGGTGAGTGATGAGCAGTTCTTC
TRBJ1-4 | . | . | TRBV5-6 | CASSFMGGELLNEKLFF | TGTGCCAGCAGCTTTATGGGAGGGGAGCTATTAAATGAAAAACTGTTTTTT
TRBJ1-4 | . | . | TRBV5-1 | CASSPRPSGLTNEKLFF | TGCGCCAGCAGCCCCAGACCTAGCGGCTTGACTAATGAAAAACTGTTTTTT
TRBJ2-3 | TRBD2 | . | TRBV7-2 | CASSLIAGGPGDTQYF | TGTGCCAGCAGCCTAATAGCGGGGGGCCCCGGAGATACGCAGTATTTT
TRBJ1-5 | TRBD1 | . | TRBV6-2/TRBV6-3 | CASSARQGVSNQPQHF | TGTGCCAGCAGTGCCCGACAGGGGGTTAGCAATCAGCCCCAGCATTTT
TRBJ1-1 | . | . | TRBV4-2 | CASSQVGMNTEAFF | TGTGCCAGCAGCCAAGTCGGGATGAACACTGAAGCTTTCTTT
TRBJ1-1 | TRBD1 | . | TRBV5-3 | CARSPTCGTGSHPF | TGTGCCAGAAGCCCGACTTGCGGGACAGGGTCGCACCCATTT
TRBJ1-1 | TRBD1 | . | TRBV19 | CASSKDRENTEAFF | TGTGCCAGTAGTAAGGACAGGGAGAACACTGAAGCTTTCTTT
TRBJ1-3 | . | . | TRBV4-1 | CASSLSTGSSGNTIYF | TGCGCCAGCAGCCTCTCGACGGGGAGCTCTGGAAACACCATATATTTT
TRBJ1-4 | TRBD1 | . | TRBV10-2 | CASSEQGAGEKLFF | TGCGCCAGCAGTGAACAGGGGGCTGGCGAAAAACTGTTTTTT
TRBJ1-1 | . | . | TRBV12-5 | CASGFRTNTEAFF | TGTGCTAGTGGTTTTCGCACTAACACTGAAGCTTTCTTT
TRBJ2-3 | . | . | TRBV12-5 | CASGLVRGSTDTQYF | TGTGCTAGTGGTTTGGTGCGGGGTAGCACAGATACGCAGTATTTT
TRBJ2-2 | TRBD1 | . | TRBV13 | CASSLRLGRDRYTGELFF | TGTGCCAGCAGCTTACGTTTAGGCAGGGACAGATACACCGGGGAGCTGTTTTTT
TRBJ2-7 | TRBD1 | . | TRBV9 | CASSVSGTETYEQYF | TGTGCCAGCAGCGTTTCCGGGACAGAGACCTACGAGCAGTACTTC
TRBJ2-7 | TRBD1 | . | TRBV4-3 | CASSQDSGQGRSEQYF | TGCGCCAGCAGCCAAGATTCGGGACAGGGTAGGAGCGAGCAGTACTTC
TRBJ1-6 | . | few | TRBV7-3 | CASSAQAHSPLHF | TGTGCCAGCAGCGCCCAGGCCCATTCACCCCTCCACTTT
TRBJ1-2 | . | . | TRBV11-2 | CASSSTHYASSSNYGYTF | TGTGCCAGCAGCTCCACTCACTACGCGAGCTCTTCTAACTATGGCTACACCTTC
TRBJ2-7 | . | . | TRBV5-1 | CASSQQWTGGADEQYF | TGCGCCAGCAGCCAACAGTGGACAGGAGGGGCTGACGAGCAGTACTTC
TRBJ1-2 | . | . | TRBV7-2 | CASSQNITSGDGYTF | TGTGCCAGCAGCCAGAACATCACTTCGGGGGATGGCTACACCTTC
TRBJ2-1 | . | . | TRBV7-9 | CASSLVSGFRGEQFF | TGTGCCAGCAGCTTAGTATCGGGTTTCAGGGGTGAGCAGTTCTTC
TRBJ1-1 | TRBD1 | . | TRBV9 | CASSLRDRGLREAFF | TGTGCCAGCAGCCTGAGGGACAGGGGGCTTCGTGAAGCTTTCTTT
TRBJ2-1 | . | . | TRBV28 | CASSAPGGSAYNEQFF | TGTGCCAGCAGTGCCCCCGGGGGATCGGCCTACAATGAGCAGTTCTTC
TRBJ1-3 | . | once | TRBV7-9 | CASRDPSSGNTIYF | TGTGCCAGCAGAGACCCTAGCTCTGGAAACACCATATATTTT
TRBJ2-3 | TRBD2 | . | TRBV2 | CASSEWRGGTDTQYF | TGTGCCAGCAGTGAATGGCGGGGGGGCACAGATACGCAGTATTTT
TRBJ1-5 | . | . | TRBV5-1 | CASSLAGGGNQPQHF | TGCGCCAGCAGCTTGGCGGGAGGGGGCAATCAGCCCCAGCATTTT
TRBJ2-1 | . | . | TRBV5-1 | CASSLPLTTHNEQFF | TGCGCCAGCAGCTTGCCCCTGACTACCCACAATGAGCAGTTCTTC
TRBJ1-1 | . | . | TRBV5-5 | CASSLWTLGGTEAFF | TGTGCCAGCAGCTTGTGGACGCTAGGGGGCACTGAAGCTTTCTTT
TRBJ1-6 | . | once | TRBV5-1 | CASSLGYYNSPLHF | TGCGCCAGCAGCTTGGGTTACTATAATTCACCCCTCCACTTT
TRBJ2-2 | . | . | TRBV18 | CASSPPSGVNTGELFF | TGTGCCAGCTCACCACCATCAGGGGTCAACACCGGGGAGCTGTTTTTT
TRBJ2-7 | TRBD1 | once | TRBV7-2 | CASSLGRGLNEQYF | TGTGCCAGCAGCTTAGGTAGGGGGCTGAACGAGCAGTACTTC
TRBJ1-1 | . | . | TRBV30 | CAMGPGGEAYTEAFF | TGTGCTATGGGCCCCGGGGGAGAGGCGTACACTGAAGCTTTCTTT
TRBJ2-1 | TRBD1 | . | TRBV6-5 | CASSYGTGGFGQFF | TGTGCCAGCAGTTACGGGACAGGGGGCTTCGGGCAGTTCTTC
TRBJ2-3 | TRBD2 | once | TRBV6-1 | CASSEPGLATDTQYF | TGTGCCAGCAGTGAGCCGGGACTAGCGACAGATACGCAGTATTTT
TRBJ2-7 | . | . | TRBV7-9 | CASSLASGDPRGNEQYF | TGTGCCAGCAGCTTAGCTTCCGGGGACCCTCGCGGGAACGAGCAGTACTTC
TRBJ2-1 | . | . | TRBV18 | CASSPTSRGANEQFF | TGTGCCAGCTCACCAACTTCCCGGGGGGCCAATGAGCAGTTCTTC
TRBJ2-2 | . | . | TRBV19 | CASSISPEGGYTGELFF | TGTGCCAGTAGTATAAGTCCCGAAGGGGGTTACACCGGGGAGCTGTTTTTT
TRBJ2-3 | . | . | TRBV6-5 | CASSLGPGSTDTQYF | TGTGCCAGCAGTTTGGGCCCGGGAAGCACAGATACGCAGTATTTT
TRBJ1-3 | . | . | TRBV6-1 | CASSEWPGNTIYF | TGTGCCAGCAGTGAGTGGCCTGGAAACACCATATATTTT
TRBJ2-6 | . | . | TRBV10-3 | CAISALWEPSGANVLTF | TGTGCCATCAGTGCTCTCTGGGAGCCCTCTGGGGCCAACGTCCTGACTTTC
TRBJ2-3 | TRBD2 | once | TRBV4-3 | CASSPRLAGGFSPDTQYF | TGCGCCAGCAGCCCCAGACTAGCGGGGGGCTTCTCCCCAGATACGCAGTATTTT
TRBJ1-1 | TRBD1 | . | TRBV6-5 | CASSYSQGAGRTEAFF | TGTGCCAGCAGTTACTCTCAGGGGGCAGGGAGAACTGAAGCTTTCTTT
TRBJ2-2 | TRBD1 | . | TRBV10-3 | CAISGQGIDGGELFF | TGTGCCATCAGCGGACAGGGGATAGATGGCGGGGAGCTGTTTTTT
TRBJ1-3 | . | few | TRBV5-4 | CASSGWGGNTIYF | TGTGCCAGCTCGGGATGGGGTGGAAACACCATATATTTT